This T cell receptor (beta chain) derives from a study of shared clonotypes between healthy human individuals. Germline CDR1 and CDR2: SGHDN and FVKESK. The CDR3 covers 17 residues. V dropped 3 bases and J dropped 1 base, with 15 bases sitting between them. Sorted-subset replicate PCRs used 150 to 200 ng DNA, 25,000 to 30,000 T cell genomes. This table comes from immunoSEQ multiplex PCR, and its TCRdb copy is limited to in-frame clones, with some not included. Altogether hundreds of thousands of clones are present, more than 70% being singletons, with the ten largest covering around 2%. The investigators split CD4+ cells into a CD45RA+ naive subset and a CD45RA-negative memory subset. Many counts were recorded for this clone. Its matching antigen is unknown. Study-level findings and limits: Naive CD4 clonotype sharing across several donors was approximately 5%.

Sequencing was done on a sample of memory CD4+ T cells sorted from blood. Subset defined: CD45RA-negative fraction. This sequence originates from a young woman in good health. The J gene is TRBJ2-2, the V gene TRBV14; weak D call: TRBD2 (5 bases). CDR3: CASSHELSGENTGELFF. CDR3 DNA sequence: TGTGCCAGCAGCCATGAACTCAGCGGAGAGAACACCGGGGAGCTGTTTTTT. Full variable domain (missing parts from reference TRBV14 and TRBJ2-2): EAGVTQFPSHSVIEKGQTVTLRCDPISGHDNLYWYRRVMGKEIKFLLHFVKESKQDESGMPNNRFLAERTGGTYSTLKVQPAELEDSGVYFCASSHELSGENTGELFFGEGSRLTVL.